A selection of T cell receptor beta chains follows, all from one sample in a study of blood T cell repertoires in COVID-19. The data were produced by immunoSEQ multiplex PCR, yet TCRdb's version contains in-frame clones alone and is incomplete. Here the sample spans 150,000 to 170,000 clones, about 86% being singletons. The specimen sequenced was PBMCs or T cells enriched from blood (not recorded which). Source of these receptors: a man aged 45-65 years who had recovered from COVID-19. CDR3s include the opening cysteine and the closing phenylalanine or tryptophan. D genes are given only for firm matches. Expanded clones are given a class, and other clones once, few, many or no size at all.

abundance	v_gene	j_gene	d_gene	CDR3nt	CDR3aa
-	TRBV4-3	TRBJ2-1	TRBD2	TGCGCCAGACTTCCAGAGGGGAGACTAGCGGGGACCAATGAGCAGTTCTTC	CARLPEGRLAGTNEQFF
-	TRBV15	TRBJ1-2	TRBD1	TGTGCCACCAGCAGAGACCCAGGGGGGAACTATGGCTACACCTTC	CATSRDPGGNYGYTF
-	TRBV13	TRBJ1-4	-	TGTGCCAGCAGCTTAGCTCAGGGGTCTGAAAAACTGTTTTTT	CASSLAQGSEKLFF
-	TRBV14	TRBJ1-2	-	TGTGCCAGCAGCCAAGGCGGCAGATACTATGGCTACACCTTC	CASSQGGRYYGYTF
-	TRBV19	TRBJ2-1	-	TGTGCCAGTAGTGGACGGACAGAGGTCTACAATGAGCAGTTCTTC	CASSGRTEVYNEQFF
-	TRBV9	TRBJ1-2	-	TGTGCCAGCAGCGTAGGGGGCCCGGGCTCCAACTATGGCTACACCTTC	CASSVGGPGSNYGYTF
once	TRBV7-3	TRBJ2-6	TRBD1	TGTGCCAGCAGCTTGAGCCTAGGACAGGGTATCTCTGGGGCCAACGTCCTGACTTTC	CASSLSLGQGISGANVLTF
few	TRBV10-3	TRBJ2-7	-	TGTGCCATCAGTGATGGTGGACAGCTCTACGAGCAGTACTTC	CAISDGGQLYEQYF
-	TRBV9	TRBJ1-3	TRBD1	TGTGCCAGCAGCGCCCGGGACAGGGCACAAGGAAACACCATATATTTT	CASSARDRAQGNTIYF
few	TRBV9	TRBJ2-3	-	TGTGCCAGCAGCGTAGGGACTGTTAGCACAGATACGCAGTATTTT	CASSVGTVSTDTQYF
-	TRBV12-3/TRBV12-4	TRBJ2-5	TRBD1	TGTGCCAGCAAAACAGGGGGCTCGGCCCAGTACTTC	CASKTGGSAQYF
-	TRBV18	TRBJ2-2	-	TGTGCCAGCTCACCACCGAACAGATACACCGGGGAGCTGTTTTTT	CASSPPNRYTGELFF
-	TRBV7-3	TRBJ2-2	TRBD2	TGTGCCAGCAGCTTATCTCCGGGACTAGCGGTATCCGGGGAGCTGTTTTTT	CASSLSPGLAVSGELFF
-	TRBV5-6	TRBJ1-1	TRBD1	TGTGCCAGCAGCCCGACAGGGGGCGTCTTCCTCACTGAAGCTTTCTTT	CASSPTGGVFLTEAFF
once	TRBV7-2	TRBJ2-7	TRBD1	TGTGCCAGCAGCTTAGCGGGGACAGGGCCCTACGAGCAGTACTTC	CASSLAGTGPYEQYF
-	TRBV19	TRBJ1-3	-	TGTGCCAGTAGTATTAAGGGGGTGAGCTCTGGAAACACCATATATTTT	CASSIKGVSSGNTIYF
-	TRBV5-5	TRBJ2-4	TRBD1	TGTGCCAGCAGCCTACCGGGACAGGGGGCGGGCAACATTCAGTACTTC	CASSLPGQGAGNIQYF
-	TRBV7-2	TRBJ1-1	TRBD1	TGTGCCAGCAGCTTAACCGCCGGGACAGGGGGTGTGGACGGCTTT	CASSLTAGTGGVDGF
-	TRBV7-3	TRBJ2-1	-	TGTGCCAGCAGCTTTGAAGTTGCGGGTGAGCAGTTCTTC	CASSFEVAGEQFF
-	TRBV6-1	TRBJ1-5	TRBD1	TGTGCCAGCAGTAAAGGGCAGGGGGCCAGCGTCAATCAGCCCCAGCATTTT	CASSKGQGASVNQPQHF
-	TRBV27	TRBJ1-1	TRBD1	TGTGCCAGCAGTCCCCTCGACAGGGGGCAGAACACTGAAGCTTTCTTT	CASSPLDRGQNTEAFF
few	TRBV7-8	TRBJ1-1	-	TGTGCCAGCAGCTCCAATTCCCAGGGCCTGAACACTGAAGCTTTCTTT	CASSSNSQGLNTEAFF
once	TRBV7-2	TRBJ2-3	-	TGTGCCAGCAGCTTAGCTTCGAGCACAGATACGCAGTATTTT	CASSLASSTDTQYF
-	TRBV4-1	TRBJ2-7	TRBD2	TGCGCCAGCAGCCAACCTATAGCGGGGGGACCCTACGAGCAGTACTTC	CASSQPIAGGPYEQYF